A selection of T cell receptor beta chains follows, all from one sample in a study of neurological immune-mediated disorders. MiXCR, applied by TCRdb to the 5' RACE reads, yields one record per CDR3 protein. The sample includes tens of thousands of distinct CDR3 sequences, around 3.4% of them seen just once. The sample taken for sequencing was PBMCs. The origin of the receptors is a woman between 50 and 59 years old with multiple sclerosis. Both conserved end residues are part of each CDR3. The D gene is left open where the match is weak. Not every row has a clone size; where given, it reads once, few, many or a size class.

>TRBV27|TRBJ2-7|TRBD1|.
TGTGCCAGCACTCGGCGGACAGGAGCCGTCGAGCAGTACTTC
CASTRRTGAVEQYF
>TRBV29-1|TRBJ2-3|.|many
TGCAGCGCTGAAGATGTCAGGGGATTCCACACAGATACGCAGTATTTT
CSAEDVRGFHTDTQYF
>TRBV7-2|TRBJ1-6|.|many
TGTGCCAGCAGCATCGAGATCTATAATTCACCCCTCCACTTT
CASSIEIYNSPLHF
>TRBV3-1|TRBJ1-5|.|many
TGTGCCAGCAGCCAAGGGGGGAGGGCCCAGCCCCAGCATTTT
CASSQGGRAQPQHF
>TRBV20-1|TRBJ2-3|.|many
TGCAGTGCTAGGAAAGGCGGGTCCACAGATACGCAGTATTTT
CSARKGGSTDTQYF
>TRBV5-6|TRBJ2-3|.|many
TGTGCCAGCAGCCCCGGGACTGGTAGCACAGATACGCAGTATTTT
CASSPGTGSTDTQYF
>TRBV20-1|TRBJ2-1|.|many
TGCAGGGCGGGTGGGCAGTTCTTC
CRAGGQFF
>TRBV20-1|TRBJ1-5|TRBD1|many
TGCAGTGCATACGGGACAGGGGCGGAACAGCCCCAGCATTTT
CSAYGTGAEQPQHF
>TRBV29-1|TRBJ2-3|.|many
TGCAGCGTTGAAGCATCCCGGAGCACAGATACGCAGTATTTT
CSVEASRSTDTQYF
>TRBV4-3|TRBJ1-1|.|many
TGCGCCAGCAGCCGTATAGCAGGGGAGGACACTGAAGCTTTCTTT
CASSRIAGEDTEAFF
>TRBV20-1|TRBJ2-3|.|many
TGCAGTGCTAGGCTAGAAACCGGCACAGATACGCAGTATTTT
CSARLETGTDTQYF
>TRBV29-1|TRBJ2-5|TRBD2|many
TGCAGCGTTGAAGATCCAGGATCGGGAGGAGAGACCCAGTACTTC
CSVEDPGSGGETQYF
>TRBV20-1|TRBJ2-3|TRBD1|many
TGCAGTGCTAGGAAAAACAGGGGGTCAGATACGCAGTATTTT
CSARKNRGSDTQYF
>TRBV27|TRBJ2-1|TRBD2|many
TGTGCCAGCAGTTTCTGGGGACTAGCGGGGGGGTACAATGAGCAGTTCTTC
CASSFWGLAGGYNEQFF
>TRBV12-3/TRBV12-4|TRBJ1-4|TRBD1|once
TGTGCCAGCAGCAACAGGGGCCCTAATGAAAAACTGTTTTTT
CASSNRGPNEKLFF